This TCR beta chain came from a study of cytomegalovirus exposure and HLA in healthy donors. Study as a whole: Out of 170 million or so T cells, an earlier analysis found 117 million unique TCR beta sequences in total.

Comment on this clone: What it binds is not known. The same CDR3 can be traced to other DNA sequences in this sample.

The PCR ran on 60 Vbeta and 13 Jbeta primers. TCRdb's table, derived via immunoSEQ multiplex PCR, lists solely in-frame clones and lacks some. Found here are about 120,000 clones, roughly 9% of them singletons; the top ten hold 2.5% to 3.5%. The study, taken as a whole, reports: Rarity marked most TCR sequences, yet some public TCRs occurred in many donors.

The germline V gene encodes CDR1 LNHDA and CDR2 SQIVND (reference sequence). The V gene end was trimmed by 5 bases and the J gene end by 2 bases; junction bases not matched to a gene: 4. The CDR3 contains 15 residues. Material: PBMCs. The source of this sequence is a young man in good health and CMV-seronegative. The V gene is TRBV19, the J gene TRBJ2-1; 9 bases map to TRBD2. Written as DNA, the CDR3 is TGTGCCAGTAGTCCGCGGGGGGGACCCTACAATGAGCAGTTCTTC. Its protein product is CASSPRGGPYNEQFF.